Presented here are 27 T cell receptor beta chains from one specimen sequenced in a study of neurological immune-mediated disorders. Regarding time point: longitudinal time-point 3. TCRdb re-called the 5' RACE reads with MiXCR, one entry per CDR3 protein. This table holds about 45,000 distinct CDR3 sequences, approximately 13% found once. What was sequenced was PBMCs. These receptor sequences come from a man aged 30 to 45 in good health.

This clonotype was picked up many times. The rearrangement joins TRBV5-1 to TRBJ2-1, with 12 nucleotides matching TRBD2. CDR3 length equals 15 residues. Germline CDR1 SGHRS, CDR2 YFSETQ. Losses at the gene ends were 4 bases for V and 5 bases for J; bases not matched to a gene: 4. The CDR3 loop reads CASSPSGRADNEQFF. The CDR3 region has the DNA TGCGCCAGCAGCCCTAGCGGGAGGGCCGACAATGAGCAGTTCTTC.

Points on this clonotype: This may stem from a read error, because a much larger clone lies one nucleotide away. The V call is TRBV3-1, the J call TRBJ1-2; D not certain. Looked up from germline, CDR1 is LGHDT and CDR2 is YNNKEL (reference sequence). The CDR3 sequence is 15 residues long. The ends were cut back, 2 bases at V and 3 bases at J, with 13 bases in the middle. The CDR3 region has the DNA TGTGCCAGCAGCCAACAGGAGGCCTGGGACTATGGCTACACCTTC. It specifies CASSQQEAWDYGYTF.

This clonotype was seen at least ten times. The chain joins TRBV11-1 to TRBJ2-1; 7 positions agree with TRBD2. Germline CDR1 reads SGHAT; CDR2 reads FQDESV (reference sequence). The CDR3 totals 15 residues. V was clipped by 5 bases and J by 5 bases; unmatched bases: 9. CDR3 region: CASSPWGGTNNEQFF. The CDR3 DNA reads as TGTGCCAGCAGCCCCTGGGGGGGTACTAACAATGAGCAGTTCTTC.

There are many counts of this clonotype. This chain connects TRBV2 to TRBJ2-5; D is perhaps TRBD2 (5 bases). V was shortened by 1 base and J by 5 bases, with 5 bases between the two germline ends. This CDR3 contains 12 residues. Germline V CDR1 and CDR2: SNHLY, FYNNEI. The CDR3 DNA follows: TGTGCCAGCAGTGAAGAGCGGGAGACCCAGTACTTC. Translation: CASSEERETQYF.

This clonotype was recorded many times. This sequence joins TRBV7-8 and TRBJ2-3; TRBD2 is a possible D gene (6 bases). This CDR3 has 19 residues. Germline CDR1 is SGHVS and CDR2 is FQNEAQ. Trimming shortened V by 2 bases and J by 2 bases, and 23 bases separated the two germline ends. CDR3 DNA: TGTGCCAGCAGCTTAAGGGCCCTGTTCGGTAGCGGCGTCACAGATACGCAGTATTTT. This sequence encodes CASSLRALFGSGVTDTQYF.

This clonotype was counted many times. The rearrangement uses TRBV24-1 and TRBJ2-7, with 9 positions matching TRBD2. V trimming: 7 bases; J trimming: 3 bases; junction bases outside the gene matches: 9. Germline values: CDR1 KGHDR, CDR2 SFDVKD. This CDR3 has 15 residues. The CDR3 DNA follows: TGTGCCACCAGCCAGATAGCGGGAGCTGACTACGAGCAGTACTTC. Its translation is CATSQIAGADYEQYF.

This clonotype was recorded many times. This chain connects TRBV4-1 to TRBJ2-7; the D call may be TRBD1 or TRBD2 (5 bases each). Trimming left V 4 bases short and J 6 bases short, with 19 bases between. This CDR3 has 15 amino acids. In germline, CDR1 is MGHRA, CDR2 YSYEKL. The CDR3 spells CASSRGRGEDPEQYF. The CDR3 bases are TGCGCCAGCAGCCGAGGAAGGGGAGAAGATCCCGAGCAGTACTTC.

This clonotype has only a few counts. The V call is TRBV7-8, the J call TRBJ2-1; TRBD2 aligns across 8 bases. The J segment lost 3 bases and the V segment lost 6 bases, leaving 7 bases of the junction unmatched. This CDR3 spans 15 amino acids. Germline assignment: CDR1 SGHVS and CDR2 FQNEAQ. The CDR3 loop reads CASRRTSGVYNEQFF. Written as DNA, the CDR3 is TGTGCCAGCAGGCGTACTAGCGGCGTCTACAATGAGCAGTTCTTC. Looking up the rest from reference TRBV7-8 and TRBJ2-1 gives the full variable domain: GAGVSQSPRYKVAKRGQDVALRCDPISGHVSLFWYQQALGQGPEFLTYFQNEAQLDKSGLPSDRFFAERPEGSVSTLKIQRTQQEDSAVYLCASRRTSGVYNEQFFGPGTRLTVL.

There are many counts of this clonotype. This rearrangement joins TRBV24-1 to TRBJ2-3; D might be TRBD1 (7 bases). CDR3 length: 15 amino acids. Trimming stripped 1 base from V and 6 bases from J, with 13 bases between. The germline CDR1 and CDR2 sequences are KGHDR and SFDVKD. The CDR3 coding sequence is TGTGCCACCAGTGATTTAGGAGGGGGCGCCGATACGCAGTATTTT. Its protein product is CATSDLGGGADTQYF.

This clonotype was detected many times. This chain uses TRBV3-1 with TRBJ2-3; 11 nucleotides match TRBD2. The CDR3 totals 17 residues. Germline V lookup: CDR1 LGHDT, CDR2 YNNKEL (reference sequence). The V and J ends lost 1 base and 2 bases, in that order; junction bases with no gene match: 5. CDR3 DNA: TGTGCCAGCAGCCAAGGGCTAGCGGGAGGCCTCACAGATACGCAGTATTTT. It encodes CASSQGLAGGLTDTQYF.

CDR3 region: CASSDRDARNQETQYF. The CDR3 region has the DNA TGCGCCAGCAGTGACCGGGACGCCCGCAACCAAGAGACCCAGTACTTC. This chain joins TRBV10-1 and TRBJ2-5; D might be TRBD1 or TRBD2, each matching 5 bases. Germline V gene data show CDR1 as WNHNN and CDR2 as SYGVQD (reference sequence). The V end was cut by 3 bases, the J end by 0 bases, with 14 bases between. The CDR3 runs 16 residues.

In its sample, this clonotype was seen many times. V is TRBV29-1 and J is TRBJ2-2; perhaps TRBD2 as D (6 bases). Germline-derived CDR1 and CDR2 are SQVTM and ANQGSEA. Deletions cut 6 bases from V and 2 bases from J, with 16 bases between. CDR3 size: 15 residues. The CDR3 DNA sequence: TGCAGCGTCTCAGACCGGACTACCAACACCGGGGAGCTGTTTTTT. Translated, it gives CSVSDRTTNTGELFF.

This clonotype appeared many times. J is TRBJ2-6 and V is TRBV20-1; 7 bases map to TRBD1. The trim removed 6 bases at V and 0 bases at J, leaving 5 bases unmatched. CDR3 length: 15 residues. Per germline, CDR1 DFQATT and CDR2 SNEGSKA (reference sequence). This CDR3 reads CSAWDSNSGANVLTF. CDR3 nucleotides: TGCAGTGCATGGGACAGCAACTCTGGGGCCAACGTCCTGACTTTC.

This clonotype has at least ten counts. This chain connects TRBV5-1 to TRBJ2-7; TRBD1 agrees at 10 bases. This CDR3 comprises 15 residues. Germline trimming cut 0 bases from V and 2 bases from J; bases unmatched to any gene: 2. The germline CDR1 and CDR2 sequences are SGHRS and YFSETQ. The CDR3: CASSLEGQGPYEQYF. The DNA for the CDR3 is TGCGCCAGCAGCTTGGAGGGACAGGGGCCCTACGAGCAGTACTTC. The whole variable domain, remainder taken from reference TRBV5-1 and TRBJ2-7, is KAGVTQTPRYLIKTRGQQVTLSCSPISGHRSVSWYQQTPGQGLQFLFEYFSETQRNKGNFPGRFSGRQFSNSRSEMNVSTLELGDSALYLCASSLEGQGPYEQYFGPGTRLTVT.

This clonotype was recorded at least ten times. The J gene is TRBJ2-2, the V gene TRBV6-6; D unresolved. This CDR3 region has 15 residues. V lost 2 bases and J 0 bases, leaving 7 bases between the germline ends. Germline V CDR1 and CDR2: MNHNY, SVGAGI (reference sequence). This chain's CDR3 is CASSYDPSNTGELFF. CDR3 bases: TGTGCCAGCAGTTACGACCCTTCGAACACCGGGGAGCTGTTTTTT.

This clonotype was counted ten times or more. The J gene is TRBJ2-7, the V gene TRBV10-3, with D perhaps TRBD2 (5 bases). The CDR3 totals 13 residues. Germline V lookup: CDR1 ENHRY, CDR2 SYGVKD. Trimming pared 8 bases from V and 5 bases from J, leaving 16 bases between. The CDR3 DNA reads as TGTGCCATCTCCTCGGGGTCTACCGACGAGCAGTACTTC. Its protein is CAISSGSTDEQYF.

The chain joins TRBV5-1 to TRBJ2-3, with TRBD2 as a possible D gene (6 bases). This CDR3 is 15 amino acids long. Germline CDR1 is SGHRS and CDR2 is YFSETQ. Trimming pared 4 bases from V and 2 bases from J, leaving 14 bases between. This chain's CDR3 is CASSIPRENTDTQYF. The CDR3 nucleotides read TGCGCCAGCAGCATACCCCGGGAGAACACAGATACGCAGTATTTT.

This clonotype was counted at least ten times. CDR3 coding DNA: TGTGCCAGCAGTCCCGGGTTAGCCAAAAACATTCAGTACTTC. This codes for CASSPGLAKNIQYF. The rearrangement uses TRBV6-5 and TRBJ2-4; no reliable D call. The CDR3 runs to 14 residues. V was pared by 5 bases and J by 0 bases, with 8 bases between. Germline assignment: CDR1 MNHEY and CDR2 SVGAGI.

This clonotype was observed many times. V is TRBV29-1 and J is TRBJ2-5; D may match TRBD1 or TRBD2 (6 bases each). The CDR3 extends over 13 amino acids. Germline V CDR1 and CDR2: SQVTM, ANQGSEA. The germline V and J ends were trimmed by 6 bases and 3 bases, with 14 bases remaining between them. CDR3 region: CSVEGQQKETQYF. The CDR3 DNA sequence: TGCAGCGTGGAGGGACAACAAAAAGAGACCCAGTACTTC.

This clonotype came up many times. This chain connects TRBV12-3 or TRBV12-4 to TRBJ2-1; no clear D gene. The CDR3 has 15 residues. Trimming left V 6 bases short and J 3 bases short, with 15 bases between. CDR3 nucleotides: TGTGCCAGCAGCGTACAAGGGAATCTCTACAATGAGCAGTTCTTC. Translation gives CASSVQGNLYNEQFF.

This clonotype has at least ten counts. The chain recombines TRBV29-1 with TRBJ2-7, with a weak D call TRBD2 (6 bases). CDR1 is SQVTM and CDR2 is ANQGSEA in the germline V gene. V was shortened by 7 bases and J by 7 bases, with 14 bases between the two germline ends. The CDR3 contains 11 residues. CDR3 loop: CSAGGVGEQYF. CDR3 nucleotide sequence: TGCAGCGCCGGCGGGGTCGGGGAGCAGTACTTC.

This clonotype was counted at least ten times. V usage is TRBV28 and J usage is TRBJ1-1; D is undetermined. V gave up 2 bases and J gave up 5 bases, with 3 bases separating them. The CDR3 has 11 amino acids. The germline V gene encodes CDR1 MDHEN and CDR2 SYDVKM. The CDR3 is CASSLGTEAFF. CDR3 bases: TGTGCCAGCAGTTTAGGTACTGAAGCTTTCTTT.

This clonotype occurred a few times. The V call is TRBV7-9, the J call TRBJ2-2; D is undetermined. This CDR3 is built from 14 residues. V gave up 8 bases and J gave up 0 bases, with 10 bases separating them. The germline V gene has CDR1 SEHNR and CDR2 FQNEAQ (reference sequence). CDR3 residues: CASSKAANTGELFF. CDR3 in DNA: TGTGCCAGCTCGAAGGCGGCGAACACCGGGGAGCTGTTTTTT. Using reference TRBV7-9 and TRBJ2-2 for the parts outside the CDR3, the full variable domain is DTGVSQNPRHKITKRGQNVTFRCDPISEHNRLYWYRQTLGQGPEFLTYFQNEAQLEKSRLLSDRFSAERPKGSFSTLEIQRTEQGDSAMYLCASSKAANTGELFFGEGSRLTVL.

This clonotype was recorded at least ten times. This chain links TRBV20-1 with TRBJ2-6, with D hard to call. V lost 5 bases, J lost 1 base, and 6 bases lay in between. The germline V gene has CDR1 DFQATT and CDR2 SNEGSKA (reference sequence). This CDR3 spans 13 amino acids. The CDR3 spells CSAEGSGANVLTF. CDR3 sequence (DNA): TGCAGTGCTGAAGGGTCTGGGGCCAACGTCCTGACTTTC.

In this sample, this clonotype turned up many times. The chain is built from TRBV7-9 and TRBJ2-5; TRBD2 matches at 10 bases. J was trimmed by 5 bases and V by 3 bases; bases with no gene match: 3. Germline V CDR1 and CDR2: SEHNR, FQNEAQ (reference sequence). The CDR3 totals 14 residues. As DNA, the CDR3 is TGTGCCAGCAGCTTTCTAGCGGGAGTGGAGACCCAGTACTTC. Translating it yields CASSFLAGVETQYF. The variable domain in full, with the rest retrieved from reference TRBV7-9 and TRBJ2-5, is DTGVSQNPRHKITKRGQNVTFRCDPISEHNRLYWYRQTLGQGPEFLTYFQNEAQLEKSRLLSDRFSAERPKGSFSTLEIQRTEQGDSAMYLCASSFLAGVETQYFGPGTRLLVL.

This clonotype was detected many times. This chain joins TRBV20-1 and TRBJ1-5; D may be TRBD1 (5 bases). Trimming stripped 3 bases from V and 0 bases from J, with 12 bases between. Germline values: CDR1 DFQATT, CDR2 SNEGSKA (reference sequence). This CDR3 comprises 15 residues. The CDR3 DNA reads as TGCAGTGCTAGGAATCAGGGATATAGCAATCAGCCCCAGCATTTT. Translated: CSARNQGYSNQPQHF.

This clonotype was found many times. The chain couples TRBV5-1 to TRBJ2-3; TRBD1 agrees at 8 bases. Germline trimming cut 4 bases from V and 4 bases from J; bases unmatched to any gene: 23. Germline-derived CDR1 and CDR2 are SGHRS and YFSETQ. CDR3 size: 20 residues. The DNA for the CDR3 is TGCGCCAGCAGCACCGAAAGGCAGGGGGCGCAGATGAACTGGCCAGATACGCAGTATTTT. Amino acid sequence: CASSTERQGAQMNWPDTQYF.